The rows below give T cell receptor beta chains drawn from one sample of a study of CXCR3-negative and CXCR3-positive naive CD8 T cells. TCRdb re-called the 5' RACE reads and shows each CDR3 protein once, DNA omitted. Its listing shows about 89,000 distinct CDR3 sequences. The sample taken for sequencing was naive CXCR3+ CD8+ T cells from blood. The receptors were gathered from a human donor in good health. Some clones in this sample may be carry-over from other donors' samples. The CDR3 runs from the conserved cysteine through the conserved F or W.

cdr3_aa j_call v_call cdr3_length
CASSPGTSYEQYF TRBJ2-7 TRBV7-9 13
CASSQGVRSTNEKLFF TRBJ1-4 TRBV7-2 16
CASSQELGFTDTQYF TRBJ2-3 TRBV4-3 15
CASSLSGALAMGRDRGEETQYF TRBJ2-5 TRBV7-8 22
CSARDGGQNTDTQYF TRBJ2-3 TRBV20-1 15
CASSDGQGPSWEQYF TRBJ2-7 TRBV2 15
CASSLGRLAWETQYF TRBJ2-5 TRBV13 15
CASSLIGGGASEQYF TRBJ2-7 TRBV11-2 15
CASTSGTASYNEQFF TRBJ2-1 TRBV27 15
CASSPYQGTYEQYF TRBJ2-7 TRBV27 14
CASTQGQYTEAFF TRBJ1-1 TRBV11-2 13